The 31 T cell receptor beta chains in this list originate from one sample, sequenced in a study of beta chain features in type 1 diabetes. Reverse transcription of all isolated RNA meant that expressed TCRB transcripts were sequenced. Using immunoSEQ multiplex PCR, the repertoire was profiled, and TCRdb retains in-frame clones only, with some absent. This sample has 850,000 to 900,000 clones, with around a sixth found just once. Sequencing was carried out using naive CD4+ T cells from blood. These receptors all stem from a woman younger than 30 in good health.

The CDR3 protein is CASTWGASGTDTQYF. The CDR3 DNA is TGTGCCAGCACTTGGGGGGCCTCTGGCACAGATACGCAGTATTTT. This chain connects TRBV7-9 to TRBJ2-3; either TRBD1 or TRBD2 may fit D (6 bases each). Between the trimmed V and J ends, which lost 7 bases and 1 base, there was a span of 15 bases. CDR3 length: 15 amino acids. Germline V CDR1 and CDR2: SEHNR, FQNEAQ (reference sequence).

This clone was observed many times. V usage is TRBV23-1 and J usage is TRBJ2-1; D unresolved. TRBV23-1 is reported as an ORF; its role is uncertain. V was pared by 10 bases and J by 8 bases, with 18 bases between. The CDR3 runs 13 residues. The CDR3 here is CATDQPKVDEQFF. CDR3 DNA sequence: TGCGCCACAGACCAGCCCAAGGTGGATGAGCAGTTCTTC.

This chain connects TRBV11-2 to TRBJ2-7, with D unresolved. The CDR3 extends over 11 amino acids. Trimming stripped 6 bases from V and 12 bases from J, with 15 bases between. From germline, CDR1 is SGHAT and CDR2 FQNNGV. The CDR3, as DNA: TGTGCCAGCAGGAGTAAGAACGACTTGTACTTC. As protein: CASRSKNDLYF.

This chain links TRBV19 with TRBJ2-3; D gene ambiguous. Germline CDR1 reads LNHDA; CDR2 reads SQIVND (reference sequence). The CDR3 totals 13 residues. The ends were cut back, 3 bases at V and 2 bases at J, with 6 bases in the middle. The CDR3 here is CASSMAVTDTQYF. CDR3 sequence (DNA): TGTGCCAGTAGTATGGCGGTCACAGATACGCAGTATTTT.

The chain employs TRBV11-3 and TRBJ2-3; D call uncertain. Deletions cut 8 bases from V and 0 bases from J, with 9 bases between. This CDR3 has 13 residues. CDR1 and CDR2 (germline): SGHNT, YENEEA. CDR3 nucleotide sequence: TGTGCCAGCGCACCGGGTAGCACAGATACGCAGTATTTT. This codes for CASAPGSTDTQYF.

This chain joins TRBV15 and TRBJ2-3, with no clear D. CDR1 is LNHNV and CDR2 is YYDKDF in the germline V gene (reference sequence). V lost 0 bases and J lost 8, with 6 bases in between. The CDR3 length is 12 residues. The CDR3: CATSRDTGTQYF. The CDR3 DNA sequence: TGTGCCACCAGCAGAGATACCGGTACGCAGTATTTT.

The sample holds a few counts of this clone. V and J are TRBV19 and TRBJ2-2; 12 positions match TRBD1. This CDR3 is 15 amino acids long. V was pared by 10 bases and J by 4 bases, with 7 bases of the junction left unmatched. Germline V gene lookup returns CDR1 LNHDA and CDR2 SQIVND (reference sequence). CDR3: CATARDRGLTGELFF. In nucleotides, the CDR3 is TGTGCCACTGCCCGGGACAGGGGGCTCACCGGGGAGCTGTTTTTT.

This clone was detected a few times. The rearrangement uses TRBV9 and TRBJ2-1; 11 bases match TRBD2. CDR1 and CDR2 (germline): SGDLS, YYNGEE. The length of the CDR3 is 18 residues. The ends lost 0 bases at V and 5 bases at J; junction bases unmatched: 10. CDR3: CASSVVPTGTSGDNEQFF. CDR3 DNA: TGTGCCAGCAGCGTAGTTCCTACTGGGACTAGCGGAGACAATGAGCAGTTCTTC.

This chain uses TRBV7-9 with TRBJ1-1; weak D call: TRBD1 (6 bases). Germline CDR1 and CDR2: SEHNR and FQNEAQ (reference sequence). Trimming took off 4 bases at V and 1 base at J, with 13 bases between the two ends. CDR3 length equals 15 residues. The CDR3 protein is CASSSSSTGNTEAFF. The DNA of the CDR3 is TGTGCCAGCAGCTCCAGCTCGACAGGGAACACTGAAGCTTTCTTT.

V and J are TRBV19 and TRBJ2-1, with unresolved D. CDR1 is LNHDA, CDR2 SQIVND, per germline (reference sequence). V was shortened by 3 bases and J by 4 bases, with 10 bases between the two germline ends. This CDR3 is 14 amino acids long. Written as DNA, the CDR3 is TGTGCCAGTAGTATCCCCGGACCTTACAATGAGCAGTTCTTC. The encoded protein is CASSIPGPYNEQFF.

This clone was observed a handful of times. Other DNA sequences in this specimen translate into the identical CDR3. The V call is TRBV6-6, the J call TRBJ2-1; TRBD2 aligns across 11 bases. Germline assignment: CDR1 MNHNY and CDR2 SVGAGI (reference sequence). This CDR3 contains 15 residues. V was pared by 0 bases and J by 7 bases, with 2 bases of the junction left unmatched. The CDR3 coding sequence is TGTGCCAGCAGTTACTCGCTAGCGGGAGGAAATGAGCAGTTCTTC. This gives the protein CASSYSLAGGNEQFF.

The chain combines TRBV6-6 with TRBJ2-7, with D hard to call. This CDR3 has 14 amino acids. The V end was cut by 0 bases, the J end by 0 bases, with 6 bases between. CDR1 is MNHNY and CDR2 is SVGAGI in the germline V gene (reference sequence). The CDR3 DNA is TGTGCCAGCAGTTACTCGTTAGCCTCCTACGAGCAGTACTTC. Its protein is CASSYSLASYEQYF.

This chain connects TRBV28 to TRBJ2-5; TRBD1 matches at 10 bases. The J segment lost 5 bases and the V segment lost 5 bases, leaving 8 bases of the junction unmatched. The CDR3 length is 15 residues. CDR1 is MDHEN, CDR2 SYDVKM, per germline. Here the CDR3 reads CASSPGQGQEETQYF. CDR3 nucleotides: TGTGCCAGCAGTCCGGGACAGGGGCAGGAGGAGACCCAGTACTTC.

This chain links TRBV2 with TRBJ1-2; D gene uncertain. The CDR3 has 11 residues. From germline, CDR1 is SNHLY and CDR2 FYNNEI. Trimming left V 4 bases short and J 8 bases short, with 8 bases between. In nucleotides, the CDR3 is TGTGCCAGCAGTGCTTGGTCCGGCTACACCTTC. Amino acids: CASSAWSGYTF. Filled out from reference TRBV2 and TRBJ1-2, the complete variable domain reads EPEVTQTPSHQVTQMGQEVILRCVPISNHLYFYWYRQILGQKVEFLVSFYNNEISEKSEIFDDQFSVERPDGSNFTLKIRSTKLEDSAMYFCASSAWSGYTFGSGTRLTVV.

This clone has just a few counts. This chain joins TRBV27 and TRBJ2-3; D remains ambiguous. The CDR3 totals 12 residues. Germline V gene sequence: CDR1 MNHEY, CDR2 SMNVEV (reference sequence). Trimming removed 5 bases at V and 1 base at J, with 4 bases between. The CDR3 is CASSAGTDTQYF. Here the CDR3 DNA reads TGTGCCAGCAGTGCAGGCACAGATACGCAGTATTTT.

In this sample, this clone turned up a few times. The rearrangement joins TRBV2 to TRBJ2-7; a weak D match, TRBD2 (6 bases). The CDR3 totals 15 residues. In germline, CDR1 is SNHLY, CDR2 FYNNEI. Between the trimmed V and J ends, which lost 6 bases and 6 bases, there was a span of 21 bases. CDR3 amino acids: CASSGSGLRVGEQYF. The CDR3 DNA reads TGTGCCAGCAGCGGATCGGGACTCCGGGTCGGCGAGCAGTACTTC.

V usage is TRBV6-5 and J usage is TRBJ2-1; either TRBD1 or TRBD2 may supply D (5 bases each). From germline, CDR1 is MNHEY and CDR2 SVGAGI. V was clipped by 6 bases and J by 6 bases, with 12 bases between them. The CDR3 is made up of 13 amino acids. CDR3 sequence: CASRNGAVNEQFF. CDR3 nucleotide sequence: TGTGCCAGCAGGAACGGGGCAGTCAATGAGCAGTTCTTC.

The chain recombines TRBV23-1 with TRBJ2-7; unclear D gene. TRBV23-1 falls under the ORF class, with uncertain function. The V and J ends lost 4 bases and 3 bases respectively, with 13 bases between them. The CDR3 spans 14 residues. CDR3 loop: CASSPSAPGYEQYF. Here the CDR3 DNA reads TGCGCCAGCAGTCCGTCGGCCCCCGGCTACGAGCAGTACTTC.

The chain links TRBV6-5 to TRBJ1-2; tentative D call: TRBD1 (5 bases). The CDR3 loop spans 15 amino acids. In germline, CDR1 is MNHEY, CDR2 SVGAGI. The V end lost 10 bases, the J end lost 3 bases, and 21 bases lay between the germline ends. The CDR3 bases are TGTGCCACCCTGACCTCGGAGGAGGGGTACTATGGCTACACCTTC. As protein: CATLTSEEGYYGYTF.

Regarding this clone: The sample has other DNA sequences that encode this CDR3 too. This chain joins TRBV20-1 and TRBJ2-1; 8 nucleotides align to TRBD2. The CDR3 is 10 residues long. Germline CDR1 reads DFQATT; CDR2 reads SNEGSKA (reference sequence). CDR3 sequence reads: CSPSGNEQFF. CDR3 nucleotide sequence: TGCAGCCCTAGCGGGAATGAGCAGTTCTTC.

The rearrangement joins TRBV10-3 to TRBJ2-5; D could derive from TRBD1 or TRBD2 (5 bases each). CDR1 is ENHRY and CDR2 is SYGVKD in the germline V gene. The CDR3 contains 13 residues. The germline V and J ends were trimmed by 5 bases and 5 bases, with 12 bases remaining between them. CDR3 region: CAISTGTGETQYF. For the CDR3, the DNA is TGTGCCATCAGTACCGGGACCGGGGAGACCCAGTACTTC.

This clone showed up just a few times. The V gene is TRBV5-4, the J gene TRBJ1-1; no definite D call. Germline CDR1 is SGHNT and CDR2 is YYREEE (reference sequence). V was clipped by 5 bases and J by 4 bases, with 18 bases between them. The CDR3 is 15 amino acids. The CDR3 DNA follows: TGTGCCAGCAGTTCTGGTATCTATGCGCCCACTGAAGCTTTCTTT. Residues: CASSSGIYAPTEAFF.

In its sample, this clone was seen a few times. The chain links TRBV5-1 to TRBJ2-1, with TRBD2 matching over 13 bases. The CDR3 sequence is 16 residues long. The trim removed 4 bases at V and 3 bases at J, leaving 4 bases unmatched. CDR1 is SGHRS, CDR2 YFSETQ, per germline. In nucleotides, the CDR3 is TGCGCCAGCAGCGGGGGACTAGCGGGGTTCTACAATGAGCAGTTCTTC. Translating gives CASSGGLAGFYNEQFF.

The chain employs TRBV28 and TRBJ2-1; weak D call: TRBD1 (5 bases). With 8 bases removed from V and 6 bases from J, the gap between germline ends came to 41 bases. Looked up from germline, CDR1 is MDHEN and CDR2 is SYDVKM. The CDR3 loop spans 22 amino acids. CDR3 amino acids: CASAKQPRRDRHQGREVNEQFF. DNA of the CDR3: TGTGCCAGCGCTAAACAGCCCCGCCGTGACCGGCATCAGGGCCGAGAGGTCAATGAGCAGTTCTTC.

A few counts support this clone. V gene TRBV7-2 combines with J gene TRBJ2-1; D gene ambiguous. Trimming cost V 3 bases and J 0 bases, with 6 bases left between them. The CDR3 sequence is 14 residues long. From germline, CDR1 is SGHTA and CDR2 FQGNSA. CDR3 DNA: TGTGCCAGCAGCTTCGACGGCTCCTACAATGAGCAGTTCTTC. This translates into CASSFDGSYNEQFF.

A few counts support this clone. The V gene is TRBV28, the J gene TRBJ2-4, with 8 bases fitting TRBD2. Germline values: CDR1 MDHEN, CDR2 SYDVKM. With 5 bases clipped from V and 16 bases from J, the junction kept 10 bases outside the gene matches. There are 12 residues in the CDR3. Written as DNA, the CDR3 is TGTGCCAGCAGTGTTAATAGCGGGACCCTCTACTTC. This encodes CASSVNSGTLYF.

The rearrangement uses TRBV7-2 and TRBJ2-7; D unclear. The CDR3 is 13 amino acids. V was clipped by 1 base and J by 3 bases, with 7 bases between them. The germline V gene encodes CDR1 SGHTA and CDR2 FQGNSA. Written as DNA, the CDR3 is TGTGCCAGCAGCTTAGGAGTAGACTACGAGCAGTACTTC. It codes for CASSLGVDYEQYF.

This clone was found a few times. The chain joins TRBV19 to TRBJ2-2; 9 positions agree with TRBD2. The length of the CDR3 is 18 residues. Germline-derived CDR1 and CDR2 are LNHDA and SQIVND (reference sequence). Trimming removed 1 base from V and 7 bases from J; junction bases left unmatched: 13. The CDR3 bases are TGTGCCAGTAGTATAGCTGGGGCTAGCGGGGTCAAGAGCGGGGAGCTGTTTTTT. Translation gives CASSIAGASGVKSGELFF.

This clone was recorded a few times. The J gene is TRBJ2-7, the V gene TRBV23-1; the D gene is possibly TRBD1 (5 bases). TRBV23-1 is known as an ORF, though its function is uncertain. The CDR3 consists of 15 residues. V was cut by 2 bases and J by 0 bases, with 11 bases left in between. The CDR3 loop is CASSQPRGYSYEQYF. The CDR3, as DNA: TGCGCCAGCAGTCAACCTAGGGGATACTCCTACGAGCAGTACTTC.

The gene calls are TRBV15 and TRBJ2-7, with D hard to call. The V end was cut by 2 bases, the J end by 0 bases, with 8 bases between. Germline loops: CDR1 LNHNV, CDR2 YYDKDF (reference sequence). This CDR3 comprises 14 residues. CDR3 nucleotides: TGTGCCACCAGCAGAAGACAATTCTCCTACGAGCAGTACTTC. Its translation: CATSRRQFSYEQYF. Full variable domain (rest looked up from reference TRBV15 and TRBJ2-7): DAMVIQNPRYQVTQFGKPVTLSCSQTLNHNVMYWYQQKSSQAPKLLFHYYDKDFNNEADTPDNFQSRRPNTSFCFLDIRSPGLGDTAMYLCATSRRQFSYEQYFGPGTRLTVT.

This clone was counted between two and nine times. The chain's CDR3 is CASTVEYQETQYF. CDR3 in DNA: TGTGCCAGCACTGTAGAATACCAAGAGACCCAGTACTTC. The rearrangement joins TRBV2 to TRBJ2-5; D unclear. Germline-derived CDR1 and CDR2 are SNHLY and FYNNEI. This CDR3 is 13 amino acids long. V lost 7 bases and J lost 0, with 9 bases in between.